This TCR beta chain was recorded in a study of T cells after yellow fever vaccination. Study results and limitations: CD4 and CD8 compartments shared a small share of clonotypes, likely from convergent recombination. Subsequent to the booster, the majority of primary-vaccination clones reappeared (roughly 96% CD4, 88% CD8).

Germline-derived CDR1 and CDR2 are SQVTM and ANQGSEA. This CDR3 is built from 14 residues. Trimming took 4 bases from V and 4 from J, leaving 16 bases between them. The TCR cDNA carried a universal primer site and UMIs from 5'RACE template switching. TCRdb reprocessed the 5' RACE reads via MiXCR and lists one record per CDR3 protein. This sample has about 310,000 distinct CDR3 sequences; roughly 3.5% occur once, and the top ten carry around 22%. This clonotype appeared a few times. Its matching antigen is unknown. V gene TRBV29-1 combines with J gene TRBJ2-5, with D perhaps TRBD2 (7 bases). Sequencing used PBMCs, obtained on the day of the yellow fever booster vaccination. The clonotype was recovered from a man aged 18 to 29 who received the YFV17D yellow fever vaccine. CDR3 sequence (DNA): TGCAGCGTTGTTGTCGCGGGGGCGGGAGAGACCCAGTACTTC. Its translation: CSVVVAGAGETQYF. The whole variable domain, filled in from reference TRBV29-1 and TRBJ2-5, reads SAVISQKPSRDICQRGTSLTIQCQVDSQVTMMFWYRQQPGQSLTLIATANQGSEATYESGFVIDKFPISRPNLTFSTLTVSNMSPEDSSIYLCSVVVAGAGETQYFGPGTRLLVL.